A selection of T cell receptor beta chains follows, all from one sample in a study of shared clonotypes between healthy human individuals. The repertoire was sequenced with immunoSEQ multiplex PCR; TCRdb's copy has only in-frame clones and lacks some. There are roughly 1.5 million clones in the sample; approximately 98% occur only once, and approximately 0.44% lies in the top ten. The sample was naive CD4+ T cells sorted from blood. Receptors originate from a man under 40 in good health. The CDR3 runs from the conserved cysteine through the conserved F or W. D genes are given only for firm matches. Only part of the rows carry a size: once, few, many, or a class if the clone is expanded.

- | TRBJ2-7 | TRBV2 | - | CASSEALPTGTTYEQYF | TGTGCCAGCAGTGAAGCGCTTCCGACTGGAACCACCTACGAGCAGTACTTC
- | TRBJ1-1 | TRBV10-3 | - | CAIGQSTAEAFF | TGTGCCATCGGTCAATCGACAGCAGAAGCTTTCTTT
- | TRBJ2-7 | TRBV28 | TRBD2 | CASSFPGAGGYEQYF | TGTGCCAGCAGTTTTCCGGGCGCGGGGGGTTACGAGCAGTACTTC
- | TRBJ2-1 | TRBV7-9 | - | CASSLRVDTSEQFF | TGTGCCAGCAGCTTACGGGTAGATACCAGTGAGCAGTTCTTC
- | TRBJ2-1 | TRBV10-3 | - | CAIRPDSSGNEQFF | TGTGCCATCAGACCGGACAGTTCGGGCAATGAGCAGTTCTTC
- | TRBJ2-2 | TRBV12-5 | - | CASGLVGASDFRTGELFF | TGTGCTAGTGGTTTGGTAGGAGCTAGCGATTTCCGGACCGGGGAGCTGTTTTTT
- | TRBJ2-1 | TRBV11-2 | TRBD2 | CASSLDLVGLAEQFF | TGTGCCAGCAGCTTAGATCTCGTGGGACTAGCGGAGCAGTTCTTC
- | TRBJ2-6 | TRBV27 | - | CASSPRTPSGANVLTF | TGTGCCAGCAGTCCCAGGACCCCCTCTGGGGCCAACGTCCTGACTTTC
- | TRBJ2-7 | TRBV5-5 | - | CASSWGMGGISYEQYF | TGTGCCAGCAGCTGGGGAATGGGCGGGATATCCTACGAGCAGTACTTC
- | TRBJ1-5 | TRBV7-2 | - | CASSPRGSSNQPQHF | TGTGCCAGCAGCCCCCGGGGTAGTAGCAATCAGCCCCAGCATTTT
- | TRBJ1-1 | TRBV6-6 | TRBD1 | CASSHQQGMNTEAFF | TGTGCCAGCAGCCATCAACAGGGGATGAACACTGAAGCTTTCTTT
- | TRBJ2-7 | TRBV7-2 | - | CASSLDLHYEQYF | TGTGCCAGCAGCTTAGATCTGCACTACGAGCAGTACTTC
- | TRBJ1-1 | TRBV7-8 | TRBD1 | CASRPGDRFNTEAFF | TGTGCCAGCAGACCCGGGGACAGATTCAACACTGAAGCTTTCTTT
- | TRBJ1-2 | TRBV18 | - | CASSPPATHYGYTF | TGTGCCAGCTCACCACCCGCGACCCACTATGGCTACACCTTC
- | TRBJ2-5 | TRBV7-9 | TRBD1 | CASSLGGQGSETQYF | TGTGCCAGCAGCTTAGGCGGACAGGGAAGCGAGACCCAGTACTTC
- | TRBJ2-5 | TRBV15 | TRBD2 | CATSRAGVETQYF | TGTGCCACCAGTAGAGCGGGAGTTGAGACCCAGTACTTC
- | TRBJ2-7 | TRBV5-1 | - | CASSLAPQSYEQYF | TGCGCCAGCAGCTTGGCCCCACAGTCCTACGAGCAGTACTTC
- | TRBJ1-2 | TRBV18 | TRBD1 | CASSPQKGAVDYGYTF | TGTGCCAGCTCACCACAAAAGGGGGCAGTAGACTATGGCTACACCTTC
- | TRBJ2-1 | TRBV5-6 | - | CASRRELYNEQFF | TGTGCGAGTCGTCGGGAGCTCTACAATGAGCAGTTCTTC
- | TRBJ2-1 | TRBV5-4 | TRBD2 | CASSLAGGVVSNEQFF | TGTGCCAGCAGCTTGGCGGGAGGAGTCGTTTCCAATGAGCAGTTCTTC
- | TRBJ2-1 | TRBV7-8 | TRBD2 | CASSNLGGNSYNEQFF | TGTGCCAGCAGCAACCTCGGGGGGAACTCCTACAATGAGCAGTTCTTC
once | TRBJ2-3 | TRBV9 | - | CASTQGPHPDTQYF | TGTGCCAGCACCCAGGGTCCACATCCAGATACGCAGTATTTT
- | TRBJ1-5 | TRBV7-2 | - | CASSRDRIRNQPQHF | TGTGCCAGCAGCCGCGACAGAATCAGGAATCAGCCCCAGCATTTT
- | TRBJ2-1 | TRBV5-4 | - | CASSRTTLTYNEQFF | TGTGCCAGCAGCCGAACTACGCTAACCTACAATGAGCAGTTCTTC
- | TRBJ1-5 | TRBV6-1 | - | CASSEAWEHRSNQPQHF | TGTGCCAGCAGTGAAGCGTGGGAACATAGAAGCAATCAGCCCCAGCATTTT
- | TRBJ2-7 | TRBV5-1 | - | CASSFTGDTEQYF | TGCGCCAGCAGCTTTACGGGAGATACAGAGCAGTACTTC
- | TRBJ2-7 | TRBV5-1 | - | CASSLVQGYEQYF | TGCGCCAGCAGCTTGGTTCAGGGTTACGAGCAGTACTTC
- | TRBJ2-7 | TRBV5-4 | TRBD1 | CASSSSDRVGGEQYF | TGTGCCAGCAGCTCTTCGGACAGGGTAGGAGGAGAGCAGTACTTC
- | TRBJ2-3 | TRBV28 | - | CASNLRGLYTDTQYF | TGTGCCAGCAACCTCAGGGGCTTGTACACAGATACGCAGTATTTT
- | TRBJ2-1 | TRBV9 | - | CASSVYGEISSYNEQFF | TGTGCCAGCAGCGTATATGGAGAGATTAGCTCCTACAATGAGCAGTTCTTC
once | TRBJ2-7 | TRBV19 | TRBD1 | CASKGQGPTEQYF | TGTGCCAGTAAGGGACAGGGGCCTACGGAGCAGTACTTC
- | TRBJ2-1 | TRBV18 | TRBD2 | CASSPKLAGNNEQFF | TGTGCCAGCTCACCAAAACTAGCGGGGAATAATGAGCAGTTCTTC
few | TRBJ1-3 | TRBV28 | - | CASSLVNTIYF | TGTGCCAGCAGTTTGGTAAACACCATATATTTT
- | TRBJ2-3 | TRBV18 | TRBD1 | CASSRDSLLSTDTQYF | TGTGCCAGCTCACGGGACAGCCTATTAAGCACAGATACGCAGTATTTT
- | TRBJ2-2 | TRBV19 | - | CASSSLFLQDAGELFF | TGTGCCAGTAGCTCACTTTTCCTGCAGGATGCCGGGGAGCTGTTTTTT
- | TRBJ2-5 | TRBV11-2 | TRBD2 | CASSAAGSGWETQYF | TGTGCCAGCAGCGCAGCGGGATCGGGGTGGGAGACCCAGTACTTC
- | TRBJ2-7 | TRBV7-7 | - | CASSLVLGYEQYF | TGTGCTAGCAGCTTAGTGCTAGGTTACGAGCAGTACTTC
- | TRBJ2-5 | TRBV7-8 | - | CASSRTEVRETQYF | TGTGCCAGCAGCAGGACGGAGGTGAGGGAGACCCAGTACTTC
- | TRBJ2-7 | TRBV7-6 | TRBD2 | CASSRGLAGDEQYF | TGTGCCAGCAGCCGAGGACTAGCGGGAGACGAGCAGTACTTC
- | TRBJ2-7 | TRBV11-3 | - | CASSSGASYEQYF | TGTGCCAGCAGCTCCGGGGCCTCCTACGAGCAGTACTTC
- | TRBJ1-2 | TRBV7-9 | TRBD1 | CASSLGPGTGLSLDYGYTF | TGTGCCAGCAGCTTAGGACCCGGGACAGGGCTTTCGTTGGACTATGGCTACACCTTC
once | TRBJ2-5 | TRBV4-1 | - | CASSQDTRQETQYF | TGCGCCAGCAGCCAAGACACCCGACAAGAGACCCAGTACTTC
- | TRBJ2-2 | TRBV4-2 | TRBD2 | CASSRGLAANTGELFF | TGTGCCAGCAGCCGCGGACTAGCCGCGAACACCGGGGAGCTGTTTTTT